These 2 T cell receptor beta chains share one sample of origin, sequenced in a study of shared clonotypes between healthy human individuals. Naive CD8 cells lacked CD45RO, underwent positive selection for CCR7 and left out terminally differentiated effector memory CD45RA+ cells. TCRdb's copy holds only in-frame clones and misses some; the assay was immunoSEQ multiplex PCR. Here the sample spans 560,000 or so clones, approximately 96% being singletons. Sequenced: naive CD8+ T cells sorted from blood. The source of these receptors is a woman aged 25 to 39 in good health.

This clone came up once. The chain combines TRBV10-2 with TRBJ2-7; D may correspond to TRBD1 or TRBD2 (5 bases each). This CDR3 region has 14 residues. Deletions cut 6 bases from V and 1 base from J, with 13 bases between. Germline V gives CDR1 WSHSY, CDR2 SAAADI. For the CDR3, the DNA is TGCGCCAGCAGATGGGACCGTCTTTCCTACGAGCAGTACTTC. Its translation is CASRWDRLSYEQYF.

This chain connects TRBV4-1 to TRBJ1-1; tentative D call: TRBD1 (5 bases). Deletions cut 1 base from V and 6 bases from J, with 21 bases between. Germline CDR1 and CDR2: MGHRA and YSYEKL. This CDR3 contains 17 residues. CDR3 residues: CASSQATLGGVQAEAFF. CDR3 sequence (DNA): TGCGCCAGCAGCCAAGCCACCTTGGGGGGTGTACAGGCTGAAGCTTTCTTT.